This record covers a single T cell receptor beta chain. Its specificity is unknown. This entry comes from a study of cytomegalovirus exposure and HLA in healthy donors. Study overall: The use of the same platform for the roughly 130 validation repertoires and the roughly 700 first-cohort repertoires was reported by a later analysis.

The CDR3 consists of 15 residues. After removal of 3 bases from V and 1 base from J, the junction contained 3 bases not matched to a gene. The germline gives CDR1 SGHDT, CDR2 YYEEEE. TCRdb keeps only in-frame clones here, not all; method: immunoSEQ multiplex PCR. Of 150,000 to 200,000 clones in the sample, about 96% are singletons; the top ten hold 0.89%. General study points: The study put 160 or so TCR beta chains on its list as cytomegalovirus-associated. In vitro testing confirmed three CMV-associated chains as specific for CMV antigens. Per published reports, the classifier diagnosed cytomegalovirus status with high specificity and sensitivity.

This TCR was sampled from a woman aged 18 to 35 in good health and CMV-seronegative. The gene calls are TRBV5-6 and TRBJ2-1, with 8 bases identical to TRBD2. Sequencing was done on a sample of PBMCs. The CDR3 bases are TGTGCCAGCAGCTCGATAGCGGGGTCCTACAATGAGCAGTTCTTC. Translating it yields CASSSIAGSYNEQFF.